One sample yielded the 19 T cell receptor beta chains listed below, sequenced in a study of T cells after yellow fever vaccination. TCRdb processed the 5' RACE reads anew with MiXCR; each CDR3 protein has one entry. Among some 600,000 distinct CDR3 sequences listed, about 15% were seen once. The source material was PBMCs, sampled 4 to 6 days after the first yellow fever vaccination. Receptors originate from a man aged 18 to 30 who received the YFV17D yellow fever vaccine.

CDR3 DNA: TGTGCCACCAGCAGAGCGACTAGCGGGGGTCACAATGAGCAGTTCTTC. This codes for CATSRATSGGHNEQFF. The rearrangement links TRBV15 to TRBJ2-1; 12 bases are shared with TRBD2. The V gene's germline CDR1 is LNHNV and CDR2 YYDKDF (reference sequence). J was trimmed by 5 bases and V by 1 base; bases with no gene match: 3. The CDR3 extends over 16 amino acids.

V gene TRBV24-1 combines with J gene TRBJ2-5; no clear D gene. Between the trimmed V and J ends, which lost 4 bases and 2 bases, there was a span of 13 bases. Per germline, CDR1 KGHDR and CDR2 SFDVKD. The CDR3 covers 15 residues. The CDR3 DNA reads as TGTGCCACCAGTGACTCCCTCGGCCCACAAGAGACCCAGTACTTC. Protein sequence: CATSDSLGPQETQYF.

The V call is TRBV5-1, the J call TRBJ2-3; D gene ambiguous. This CDR3 is built from 15 residues. Trimming shortened V by 4 bases and J by 2 bases, and 14 bases separated the two germline ends. Germline values: CDR1 SGHRS, CDR2 YFSETQ. CDR3 sequence (DNA): TGCGCCAGCAGCACTCTAGGACCCTACACAGATACGCAGTATTTT. Translating gives CASSTLGPYTDTQYF. Combining the CDR3 with reference TRBV5-1 and TRBJ2-3 gives the whole variable domain KAGVTQTPRYLIKTRGQQVTLSCSPISGHRSVSWYQQTPGQGLQFLFEYFSETQRNKGNFPGRFSGRQFSNSRSEMNVSTLELGDSALYLCASSTLGPYTDTQYFGPGTRLTVL.

This clonotype occurred many times. The V and J genes are TRBV10-1 and TRBJ2-3, with D possibly called TRBD1 or TRBD2 (5 bases each). The CDR3 runs 15 residues. Germline V CDR1 and CDR2: WNHNN, SYGVQD (reference sequence). Trimming left V 3 bases short and J 4 bases short, with 14 bases between. CDR3 bases: TGCGCCAGCAGTGATGCCAGCCGGGGCGCAGATACGCAGTATTTT. Its protein is CASSDASRGADTQYF.

This clonotype was seen only a few times. The V gene is TRBV11-2, the J gene TRBJ2-1; maybe TRBD2 (6 bases). This CDR3 contains 16 residues. V was cut by 1 base and J by 2 bases, with 12 bases left in between. Germline lookup yields CDR1 SGHAT and CDR2 FQNNGV. In DNA, the CDR3 is TGTGCCAGCAGCTTAGGGGGGGTCAGGACCTACAATGAGCAGTTCTTC. This encodes CASSLGGVRTYNEQFF.

This clonotype turned up a few times. The rearrangement links TRBV20-1 to TRBJ2-3; 14 bases agree with TRBD2. In germline, CDR1 is DFQATT, CDR2 SNEGSKA (reference sequence). J gave up 2 bases and V 3 bases, and 4 bases lay outside the gene matches. The CDR3 totals 16 residues. The CDR3: CSASRLAGGNTDTQYF. CDR3 in DNA: TGCAGTGCTAGTCGACTAGCGGGGGGGAACACAGATACGCAGTATTTT.

The CDR3 sequence is CASSVTSFRDYHTGELFF. The CDR3 nucleotides read TGTGCCAGCAGTGTAACTAGCTTCCGGGACTATCACACCGGGGAGCTGTTTTTT. This chain joins TRBV28 and TRBJ2-2; 7 bases line up with TRBD2. V shed 5 bases, J shed 3 bases, and the junction held 15 bases outside the gene matches. Germline-derived CDR1 and CDR2 are MDHEN and SYDVKM. There are 18 residues in the CDR3.

The rearrangement uses TRBV12-3 or TRBV12-4 and TRBJ1-1, with D unclear. V lost 7 bases, J lost 3 bases, and 18 bases lay in between. CDR3 length equals 15 residues. CDR3 nucleotide sequence: TGTGCCAGCATCAGGCCCAGCGAGACTTACACTGAAGCTTTCTTT. This translates into CASIRPSETYTEAFF.

The V call is TRBV5-5, the J call TRBJ2-6; the match to TRBD2 covers 7 bases. This CDR3 spans 17 amino acids. J gave up 2 bases and V 0 bases, and 5 bases lay outside the gene matches. CDR1 and CDR2 from the germline V gene are SGHKS and YYEKEE (reference sequence). CDR3 bases: TGTGCCAGCAGCTTGGGACCAGCGGGACCTGGGGCCAACGTCCTGACTTTC. Amino acid sequence: CASSLGPAGPGANVLTF.

The sample holds a few counts of this clonotype. The chain recombines TRBV7-2 with TRBJ2-5, with TRBD2 identical over 11 bases. Trimming took 2 bases from V and 5 from J; bases not matched to a gene: 7. The CDR3 totals 16 residues. CDR1 and CDR2 (germline): SGHTA, FQGNSA. The CDR3 nucleotides are TGTGCCAGCAGCTTACGAGTAGCGGGGGGGCTTGAGACCCAGTACTTC. This codes for CASSLRVAGGLETQYF.

The chain is built from TRBV12-3 or TRBV12-4 and TRBJ1-5, with no clear D. The CDR3 spans 14 residues. The V and J ends lost 0 bases and 6 bases respectively, with 9 bases between them. The chain's CDR3 is CASSLALEGQPQHF. CDR3 DNA: TGTGCCAGCAGTTTAGCGCTTGAAGGTCAGCCCCAGCATTTT.

This clonotype came up a few times. The V call is TRBV5-1, the J call TRBJ2-5; D might be TRBD2 (7 bases). CDR1 is SGHRS, CDR2 YFSETQ, per germline. The CDR3 extends over 16 amino acids. V shed 3 bases and J shed 0 bases, with 15 bases lying between them. CDR3 sequence reads: CASSWNREGDQETQYF. As DNA, the CDR3 is TGCGCCAGCAGCTGGAACAGGGAGGGGGACCAAGAGACCCAGTACTTC.

The chain joins TRBV4-1 to TRBJ2-7; the D is unclear. V was pared by 1 base and J by 0 bases, with 16 bases between. Germline CDR1 is MGHRA and CDR2 is YSYEKL. The CDR3 is 17 residues long. Here the CDR3 reads CASSQVLVLSSSYEQYF. For the CDR3, the DNA is TGCGCCAGCAGCCAAGTTTTGGTTCTTTCGAGCTCCTACGAGCAGTACTTC.

The table lists this clonotype with many counts. The chain links TRBV6-2 or TRBV6-3 to TRBJ2-7; 7 nucleotides agree with TRBD1. The CDR3 runs 15 residues. V dropped 2 bases and J dropped 0; count of bases not matched to a gene: 4. The germline V gene encodes CDR1 MNHEY and CDR2 SVGEGT. The CDR3: CASSYQGESSYEQYF. The CDR3 bases are TGTGCCAGCAGTTACCAGGGGGAGAGCTCCTACGAGCAGTACTTC.

The J gene is TRBJ2-1, the V gene TRBV11-2; D is tentatively TRBD1 or TRBD2 (5 bases each). Germline V gene sequence: CDR1 SGHAT, CDR2 FQNNGV. The CDR3 length is 16 residues. V gave up 0 bases and J gave up 0 bases, with 9 bases separating them. The CDR3 DNA reads TGTGCCAGCAGCTTAGATGACGGGACCTCCTACAATGAGCAGTTCTTC. Its translation: CASSLDDGTSYNEQFF.

This clonotype was seen more than once but under ten times. The V and J genes are TRBV7-3 and TRBJ1-2; 7 bases map to TRBD1. V lost 1 base to trimming and J lost 11 bases; unmatched junction nucleotides: 7. CDR1 and CDR2 from the germline V gene are SGHTA and FQGTGA. CDR3 length equals 13 residues. CDR3 in amino acids: CASSLRGTDEYTF. CDR3 coding DNA: TGTGCCAGCAGCTTAAGGGGGACAGACGAATACACCTTC. The whole variable domain, remainder taken from reference TRBV7-3 and TRBJ1-2, is GAGVSQTPSNKVTEKGKYVELRCDPISGHTALYWYRQSLGQGPEFLIYFQGTGAADDSGLPNDRFFAVRPEGSVSTLKIQRTERGDSAVYLCASSLRGTDEYTFGSGTRLTVV.

This clonotype was counted a few times. This chain uses TRBV7-9 with TRBJ2-5; 9 positions match TRBD2. Germline V gene lookup returns CDR1 SEHNR and CDR2 FQNEAQ (reference sequence). J was trimmed by 4 bases and V by 1 base; bases with no gene match: 7. This CDR3 has 16 amino acids. Written as DNA, the CDR3 is TGTGCCAGCAGCTTAGAAGGGCTAGCGGGGAGAGAGACCCAGTACTTC. This codes for CASSLEGLAGRETQYF.

This clonotype occurred a few times. The chain employs TRBV9 and TRBJ2-2, with D uncertain. Trimming removed 3 bases at V and 4 bases at J, with 7 bases between. This CDR3 contains 13 residues. Looked up from germline, CDR1 is SGDLS and CDR2 is YYNGEE. The CDR3 spells CASSDLATGELFF. The CDR3 bases are TGTGCCAGCAGCGACCTCGCCACCGGGGAGCTGTTTTTT.

This clonotype turned up a few times. The chain carries TRBV9 and TRBJ2-2; D ambiguous. The CDR3 contains 17 residues. Trimming stripped 1 base from V and 3 bases from J, with 16 bases between. Germline-derived CDR1 and CDR2 are SGDLS and YYNGEE. CDR3 sequence (DNA): TGTGCCAGCAGCGTAAGGAACCCCCACTGGGACACCGGGGAGCTGTTTTTT. Its protein is CASSVRNPHWDTGELFF. Variable domain in full (rest from reference TRBV9 and TRBJ2-2): DSGVTQTPKHLITATGQRVTLRCSPRSGDLSVYWYQQSLDQGLQFLIQYYNGEERAKGNILERFSAQQFPDLHSELNLSSLELGDSALYFCASSVRNPHWDTGELFFGEGSRLTVL.